This TCR beta chain emerged from a study of OX40 agonist ivuxolimab in advanced cancers. Study context: Clinicians treated patients with ivuxolimab, an agonistic anti-OX40 (CD134) antibody. The patients received ivuxolimab by intravenous route every 2 weeks at 0.01 to 10 mg/kg. Study-level findings and limits: The study found that CD8+ T cells averaged more expanded clones than CD4+.

In the case of this clone: Its antigen is not identified.

Germline V gene data show CDR1 as SGHNT and CDR2 as YENEEA. The ends lost 5 bases at V and 7 bases at J; junction bases unmatched: 7. CDR3 length: 14 residues. Using immunoSEQ multiplex PCR, the repertoire was profiled, and TCRdb retains in-frame clones only, with some absent. This sample has approximately 43,000 clones, with 80% to 90% found just once. People who had autoimmune disease history or systemic immunosuppression were excluded. The chain is built from TRBV11-3 and TRBJ2-2, with 7 bases lining up with TRBD1. The sequencing here drew on CD4+ or CD8+ T cells sorted from blood, taken in a trial of the OX40 agonist ivuxolimab. The receptor was derived from an adult with an advanced solid tumor such as melanoma, head and neck, liver or kidney cancer. CDR3 sequence: CASSPGTVDGELFF. CDR3 in DNA: TGTGCCAGCAGCCCAGGGACAGTCGACGGGGAGCTGTTTTTT. Combining the CDR3 with reference TRBV11-3 and TRBJ2-2 gives the whole variable domain EAGVVQSPRYKIIEKKQPVAFWCNPISGHNTLYWYLQNLGQGPELLIRYENEEAVDDSQLPKDRFSAERLKGVDSTLKIQPAELGDSAVYLCASSPGTVDGELFFGEGSRLTVL.